Shown below are 12 T cell receptor beta chains from a single sample sequenced in a study of vaccination effects on CD4 cells after COVID-19. Following a roughly ten-day culture, CD4+ T cells were purified. These receptors are not linked to any known antigen. The method was immunoSEQ multiplex PCR; TCRdb's version includes in-frame clones alone and lacks a portion of them. The table has 45,000 to 60,000 clones, more than 60% seen once. The source material was CD4+ T cells from PBMCs cultured without peptide, sampled before COVID-19 vaccination. The receptors originated from a human donor who received a COVID-19 vaccine.

This rearrangement joins TRBV2 to TRBJ2-2; D is uncertain. CDR1 and CDR2 from the germline V gene are SNHLY and FYNNEI. The V gene lost 1 base and the J gene lost 2 bases, with 14 bases spanning the gap. This CDR3 is 17 amino acids long. The chain's CDR3 is CASSEGQPTFNTGELFF. CDR3 DNA sequence: TGTGCCAGCAGTGAAGGTCAGCCCACGTTCAACACCGGGGAGCTGTTTTTT.

The genes are TRBV10-2 and TRBJ2-5; 9 bases are a match to TRBD1. Germline loops: CDR1 WSHSY, CDR2 SAAADI. The V segment lost 4 bases and the J segment 4 bases; nucleotides outside the gene matches: 4. This CDR3 is 14 amino acids long. The DNA of the CDR3 is TGCGCCAGCAGTGGACAGGGGGTGGGAGAGACCCAGTACTTC. Translating gives CASSGQGVGETQYF.

The CDR3 protein is CASSQEWGSETQYF. DNA for the CDR3: TGTGCCAGCAGCCAAGAATGGGGTTCAGAGACCCAGTACTTC. This chain uses TRBV3-1 (or the pseudogene TRBV3-2) with TRBJ2-5; unclear D gene. Germline CDR1 is LGHDT and CDR2 is YNNKEL (reference sequence). The germline V and J ends were trimmed by 0 bases and 4 bases, with 9 bases remaining between them. The CDR3 is made up of 14 amino acids.

This clone has just a few counts. This chain links TRBV7-2 with TRBJ1-1, with D hard to call. CDR1 is SGHTA and CDR2 is FQGNSA in the germline V gene. The CDR3 sequence is 14 residues long. The ends were cut back, 6 bases at V and 0 bases at J, with 11 bases in the middle. The CDR3 is CASRPDPLNTEAFF. DNA of the CDR3: TGTGCCAGCAGGCCAGACCCGTTGAACACTGAAGCTTTCTTT.

The chain is built from TRBV24-1 and TRBJ2-1, with 16 bases that match TRBD2. This CDR3 region has 16 residues. The V gene's germline CDR1 is KGHDR and CDR2 SFDVKD. Losses at the gene ends were 6 bases for V and 8 bases for J; bases not matched to a gene: 6. The CDR3 loop is CATSRPGLAGGHEQFF. The CDR3 bases are TGTGCCACCAGTCGACCGGGACTAGCGGGGGGGCATGAGCAGTTCTTC.

The chain recombines TRBV7-9 with TRBJ2-1; 8 nucleotides align to TRBD2. Germline-derived CDR1 and CDR2 are SEHNR and FQNEAQ (reference sequence). The CDR3 extends over 15 amino acids. The junction had 7 bases not matched to a gene; V was cut back by 5 bases and J by 4 bases. The CDR3 loop reads CASSHIAGTYNEQFF. The CDR3 DNA reads TGTGCCAGCAGCCACATAGCGGGGACATACAATGAGCAGTTCTTC.

The rearrangement links TRBV12-3 or TRBV12-4 to TRBJ1-4; TRBD1 is a possible D gene (5 bases). The CDR3 sequence is 13 residues long. V was trimmed by 8 bases and J by 8 bases, leaving 15 bases between them. CDR3 in amino acids: CASWGRQREKLFF. The DNA of the CDR3 is TGTGCCAGCTGGGGACGGCAACGGGAAAAACTGTTTTTT.

The V call is TRBV7-3, the J call TRBJ2-2; D uncertain. Germline CDR1 and CDR2: SGHTA and FQGTGA. V lost 5 bases, J lost 7 bases, and 11 bases lay in between. The CDR3 is 13 residues long. The CDR3 reads CASSPGRNGELFF. The CDR3 region has the DNA TGTGCCAGCAGCCCCGGGCGGAACGGGGAGCTGTTTTTT. Using reference TRBV7-3 and TRBJ2-2 for the parts outside the CDR3, the full variable domain is GAGVSQTPSNKVTEKGKYVELRCDPISGHTALYWYRQSLGQGPEFLIYFQGTGAADDSGLPNDRFFAVRPEGSVSTLKIQRTERGDSAVYLCASSPGRNGELFFGEGSRLTVL.

This chain links TRBV10-1 with TRBJ2-3, with TRBD1 as a possible D gene (7 bases). Germline CDR1 WNHNN, CDR2 SYGVQD (reference sequence). Trimming removed 6 bases at V and 15 bases at J, with 19 bases between. The CDR3 loop spans 12 amino acids. Here the CDR3 reads CASSGPQGGRYF. The CDR3 DNA follows: TGCGCCAGCAGCGGTCCGCAGGGGGGACGATATTTT.

V and J are TRBV6-6 and TRBJ2-5; perhaps D is TRBD1 or TRBD2 (5 bases each). V was shortened by 7 bases and J by 1 base, with 10 bases between the two germline ends. CDR1 is MNHNY, CDR2 SVGAGI, per germline (reference sequence). The length of the CDR3 is 13 residues. CDR3 bases: TGTGCCAGCAAGGTGAGGGGCCAAGAGACCCAGTACTTC. Translated, it gives CASKVRGQETQYF.

The V and J genes are TRBV9 and TRBJ2-1; D call uncertain. The CDR3 has 12 amino acids. The V and J ends lost 4 bases and 6 bases respectively, with 8 bases between them. Per the germline V gene, CDR1 is SGDLS and CDR2 is YYNGEE. CDR3 DNA sequence: TGTGCCAGCAGCCCCTTGGGCAATGAGCAGTTCTTC. It translates to CASSPLGNEQFF.

The chain has TRBV7-2 and TRBJ2-5; D ambiguous. The V gene lost 0 bases and the J gene lost 0 bases, with 5 bases spanning the gap. The CDR3 spans 14 residues. The germline gives CDR1 SGHTA, CDR2 FQGNSA. As DNA, the CDR3 is TGTGCCAGCAGCTTAGCAGGGTACCAAGAGACCCAGTACTTC. Translating gives CASSLAGYQETQYF.